This T cell receptor (beta chain) was sequenced for a study of T cell changes during pregnancy in multiple sclerosis. V was trimmed by 0 bases and J by 0 bases, leaving 24 bases between them. The CDR3 contains 20 residues. CDR1 is SGDLS and CDR2 is YYNGEE in the germline V gene. Clones were read by immunoSEQ multiplex PCR, and TCRdb kept only the in-frame ones, dropping some. The sample consists of 50,000 or so clones, 85% to 95% of them appearing once. This clone has just one count. This material consisted of CD8+ T cells from peripheral blood mononuclear cells, taken after pregnancy. The genes are TRBV9 and TRBJ2-5; weak D call: TRBD2 (7 bases). The receptor comes from a female donor with multiple sclerosis, enrolled in a pregnancy study. CDR3 sequence reads: CASSVEVGRGARGYQETQYF. For the CDR3, the DNA is TGTGCCAGCAGCGTAGAGGTTGGGAGGGGGGCACGGGGGTACCAAGAGACCCAGTACTTC.